Below, 20 T cell receptor beta chains from the same sample are listed, as sequenced in a study of CD8 T cells in Susac syndrome. Random hexamers were used to reverse transcribe the RNA input (about 0.5 to 1 ug). TCRdb reanalysed the immunoSEQ multiplex PCR reads using MiXCR and keeps one entry per CDR3 protein. The sample includes 40,000 to 55,000 distinct CDR3 sequences, just over 90% of them seen just once. The sample was CD8+ T cells from PBMCs. Receptor source: a human donor with multiple sclerosis.

The rearrangement joins TRBV5-8 to TRBJ2-7; TRBD1 agrees at 11 bases. The ends lost 4 bases at V and 7 bases at J; junction bases unmatched: 7. Germline V gene data show CDR1 as SGHTS and CDR2 as YDEGEE. This CDR3 spans 14 amino acids. The CDR3 protein is CASSLRTGGLEQYF. The CDR3 DNA reads TGTGCCAGCAGCCTTCGGACAGGGGGCTTGGAGCAGTACTTC. Full variable domain (missing parts from reference TRBV5-8 and TRBJ2-7): EAGVTQSPTHLIKTRGQQATLRCSPISGHTSVYWYQQALGLGLQFLLWYDEGEERNRGNFPPRFSGRQFPNYSSELNVNALELEDSALYLCASSLRTGGLEQYFGPGTRLTVT.

This chain connects TRBV15 to TRBJ1-2, with D possibly being TRBD1 (5 bases). This CDR3 is 14 amino acids long. CDR1 is LNHNV, CDR2 YYDKDF, per germline (reference sequence). Trimming left V 0 bases short and J 6 bases short, with 11 bases between. CDR3 coding DNA: TGTGCCACCAGCAGAGAGGGGAGGGGAAATGGCTACACCTTC. This gives the protein CATSREGRGNGYTF.

This chain links TRBV18 with TRBJ2-6; D gene unclear. V was pared by 6 bases and J by 4 bases, with 13 bases between. The CDR3 length is 15 residues. Per germline, CDR1 KGHSH and CDR2 LQKENI. The CDR3 sequence: CASSSSSTGANVLTF. In DNA form, the CDR3 reads TGTGCCAGCTCCTCGAGCAGCACCGGGGCCAACGTCCTGACTTTC.

The V and J genes are TRBV5-6 and TRBJ2-7; D is unclear. CDR3 length: 13 residues. The V end lost 1 base, the J end lost 4 bases, and 9 bases lay between the germline ends. CDR1 is SGHDT and CDR2 is YYEEEE in the germline V gene. CDR3 DNA: TGTGCCAGCAGCTTGTCGGCAGCATACGAGCAGTACTTC. It specifies CASSLSAAYEQYF.

The rearrangement joins TRBV4-1 to TRBJ1-1; no clear D. The germline gives CDR1 MGHRA, CDR2 YSYEKL. Trimming took 4 bases from V and 0 from J, leaving 12 bases between them. The CDR3 spans 15 residues. The CDR3 here is CASSRAGGMNTEAFF. Here the CDR3 DNA reads TGCGCCAGCAGCCGAGCAGGAGGTATGAACACTGAAGCTTTCTTT.

This chain joins TRBV7-3 and TRBJ2-3, with 11 bases aligning to TRBD2. After removal of 3 bases from V and 6 bases from J, the junction contained 5 bases not matched to a gene. CDR3 length: 15 amino acids. Germline V gene lookup returns CDR1 SGHTA and CDR2 FQGTGA. CDR3 nucleotide sequence: TGTGCCAGCAGCTTTAGCGGGGGGGCAGTTGATACGCAGTATTTT. It translates to CASSFSGGAVDTQYF.

V gene TRBV11-3 combines with J gene TRBJ2-7; D may correspond to TRBD1 or TRBD2 (6 bases each). The CDR3 sequence is 16 residues long. Germline-derived CDR1 and CDR2 are SGHNT and YENEEA. Trimming stripped 1 base from V and 6 bases from J, with 19 bases between. The CDR3 DNA follows: TGTGCCAGCAGCTTAGTCGGGGGCCAGGGAGGCGGCGAGCAGTACTTC. This sequence encodes CASSLVGGQGGGEQYF.

J is TRBJ1-2 and V is TRBV7-2; TRBD1 aligns across 7 bases. Germline V gene data show CDR1 as SGHTA and CDR2 as FQGNSA. Trimming took 2 bases from V and 0 from J; bases not matched to a gene: 9. The CDR3 sequence is 17 residues long. The CDR3 DNA is TGTGCCAGCAGCTTAATTCCCGACAGGGTAGCTAACTATGGCTACACCTTC. It encodes CASSLIPDRVANYGYTF.

J is TRBJ1-3 and V is TRBV27; possibly TRBD1 for D (5 bases). This CDR3 spans 14 amino acids. V was pared by 3 bases and J by 2 bases, with 8 bases between. Germline V gene data show CDR1 as MNHEY and CDR2 as SMNVEV (reference sequence). DNA of the CDR3: TGTGCCAGCAGTTTTTCGGGGGCTGGAAACACCATATATTTT. Amino acid sequence: CASSFSGAGNTIYF.

The chain carries TRBV13 and TRBJ1-1; D might be TRBD1 (6 bases). The CDR3 loop spans 15 amino acids. Trimming removed 5 bases at V and 0 bases at J, with 13 bases between. The germline CDR1 and CDR2 sequences are PRHDT and FYEKMQ (reference sequence). CDR3 amino acids: CASSPNRAMNTEAFF. The CDR3, as DNA: TGTGCCAGCAGCCCAAACAGGGCCATGAACACTGAAGCTTTCTTT.

The chain recombines TRBV9 with TRBJ1-1; the D gene is possibly TRBD1 (5 bases). V lost 0 bases and J lost 4, with 13 bases in between. Germline V gene sequence: CDR1 SGDLS, CDR2 YYNGEE. The CDR3 runs to 15 residues. For the CDR3, the DNA is TGTGCCAGCAGCGTAGTGGTGGGGCCGCTCACTGAAGCTTTCTTT. Its protein product is CASSVVVGPLTEAFF.

The rearrangement joins TRBV5-1 to TRBJ1-1; 11 bases agree with TRBD1. CDR3 length equals 15 residues. Germline V CDR1 and CDR2: SGHRS, YFSETQ. Trimming cost V 4 bases and J 5 bases; bases outside gene matches: 7. The CDR3 region is CASSLGQGAGTEAFF. The DNA of the CDR3 is TGCGCCAGCAGCCTTGGACAGGGGGCAGGAACTGAAGCTTTCTTT.

V usage is TRBV6-5 and J usage is TRBJ1-5; 7 nucleotides align to TRBD1. CDR1 is MNHEY, CDR2 SVGAGI, per germline. CDR3 size: 15 residues. Trimming took 6 bases from V and 5 from J; bases not matched to a gene: 10. CDR3 sequence: CASSSTTGVDQPQHF. As DNA, the CDR3 is TGTGCCAGCAGCTCCACCACAGGGGTTGATCAGCCCCAGCATTTT.

V usage is TRBV27 and J usage is TRBJ2-1, with 10 bases fitting TRBD2. In germline, CDR1 is MNHEY, CDR2 SMNVEV (reference sequence). Losses at the gene ends were 5 bases for V and 4 bases for J; bases not matched to a gene: 8. CDR3 length: 16 residues. The CDR3 reads CASSVLAGDIYNEQFF. In nucleotides, the CDR3 is TGTGCCAGCAGTGTCCTAGCGGGAGACATTTACAATGAGCAGTTCTTC.

The chain links TRBV7-9 to TRBJ1-1; D is unresolved. The ends were cut back, 0 bases at V and 4 bases at J, with 3 bases in the middle. The V gene's germline CDR1 is SEHNR and CDR2 FQNEAQ (reference sequence). This CDR3 spans 12 amino acids. Here the CDR3 DNA reads TGTGCCAGCAGCTTAGCCAGCACTGAAGCTTTCTTT. Its protein is CASSLASTEAFF.

The chain recombines TRBV9 with TRBJ2-2, with a weak D call TRBD1 (5 bases). Looked up from germline, CDR1 is SGDLS and CDR2 is YYNGEE. Trimming removed 0 bases from V and 0 bases from J, with 6 bases in between. This CDR3 region has 15 residues. CDR3 coding DNA: TGTGCCAGCAGCGTAGCAGGGACGAACACCGGGGAGCTGTTTTTT. Translated: CASSVAGTNTGELFF.

This chain joins TRBV7-6 and TRBJ1-2; no reliable D call. The CDR3 contains 13 residues. V was shortened by 3 bases and J by 7 bases, with 12 bases between the two germline ends. Germline values: CDR1 SGHVS, CDR2 FNYEAQ. Here the CDR3 DNA reads TGTGCCAGCAGCTTCCCTCTCCTGGGTGGCTACACCTTC. It is translated as CASSFPLLGGYTF.

J is TRBJ2-5 and V is TRBV7-8; TRBD1 agrees at 7 bases. This CDR3 is built from 13 residues. CDR1 is SGHVS and CDR2 is FQNEAQ in the germline V gene. The junction had 7 bases not matched to a gene; V was cut back by 7 bases and J by 5 bases. The CDR3 sequence: CASTEQGRETQYF. The CDR3 coding sequence is TGTGCCAGCACAGAACAGGGGCGGGAGACCCAGTACTTC.

The J gene is TRBJ2-3, the V gene TRBV29-1; 15 bases are a match to TRBD2. CDR3 length equals 17 residues. Germline V gene lookup returns CDR1 SQVTM and CDR2 ANQGSEA. V lost 3 bases, J lost 4 bases, and 8 bases stayed unmatched. The CDR3 spells CSVEDPGLAGGPDTQYF. As DNA, the CDR3 is TGCAGCGTTGAGGACCCGGGACTAGCGGGGGGCCCAGATACGCAGTATTTT.

This sequence joins TRBV19 and TRBJ1-1; D might be TRBD1 (6 bases). The germline V and J ends were trimmed by 6 bases and 5 bases, with 13 bases remaining between them. CDR3 length equals 13 residues. Germline loops: CDR1 LNHDA, CDR2 SQIVND (reference sequence). The CDR3 reads CASSQGIGTEAFF. CDR3 coding DNA: TGTGCCAGTAGCCAGGGGATTGGGACTGAAGCTTTCTTT.